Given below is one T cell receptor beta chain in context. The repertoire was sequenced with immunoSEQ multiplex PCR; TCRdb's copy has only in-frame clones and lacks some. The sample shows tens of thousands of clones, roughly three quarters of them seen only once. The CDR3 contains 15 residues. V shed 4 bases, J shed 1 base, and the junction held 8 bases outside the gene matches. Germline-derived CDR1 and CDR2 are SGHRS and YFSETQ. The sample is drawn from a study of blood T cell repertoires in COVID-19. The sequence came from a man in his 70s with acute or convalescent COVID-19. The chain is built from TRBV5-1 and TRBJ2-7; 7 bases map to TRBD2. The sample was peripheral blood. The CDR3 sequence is CASSLGLAESYEQYF. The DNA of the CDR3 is TGCGCCAGCAGCCTTGGGCTAGCGGAGTCCTACGAGCAGTACTTC.